This TCR beta chain derives from a study of blood T cell repertoires in COVID-19. Overall study context: The cDNA or gDNA used as material had been derived from T cells, B-cell-depleted T cells, or PBMCs.

Original methodology: From reference gene primer amplification, estimates of nucleated cell counts were derived. Assay used: immunoSEQ multiplex PCR; TCRdb lists only in-frame clones, some missing. V and J calls and clone size follow that table, whereas D and trimming were derived from the DNA. Of 130,000 to 150,000 clones listed, more than 70% were seen once; the top ten hold about 1.6%. Input material: peripheral blood. This TCR was sampled from a human donor in a cohort sampled during active COVID-19.

The CDR3 sequence is CASSFVQGAEKLFF. In DNA form, the CDR3 reads TGTGCCAGCAGTTTTGTGCAGGGGGCGGAAAAACTGTTTTTT. This chain uses TRBV27 with TRBJ1-4; 8 nucleotides align to TRBD1. This CDR3 has 14 amino acids. The V gene's germline CDR1 is MNHEY and CDR2 SMNVEV (reference sequence). V was clipped by 3 bases and J by 8 bases; unmatched bases: 5.